The entry below describes one TCR beta chain. Antigen specificity is unknown. The PCR used 60 Vbeta and 13 Jbeta primers. In the authors' workflow: Roughly 10 million shared chains were among around 80 million unique TCR beta chains counted in a later analysis. Method: immunoSEQ multiplex PCR; TCRdb's copy keeps in-frame clones and lacks some. V, J and clone size reflect that table, while D and trimming were determined from the DNA. The repertoire holds around 140,000 clones, with over 80% as singletons. The CDR3 sequence is 13 residues long. Germline CDR1 is SQVTM and CDR2 is ANQGSEA. The germline V and J ends were trimmed by 3 bases and 2 bases, with 7 bases remaining between them. It was healthy bone marrow donors who served as donors. The data stem from a study of cytomegalovirus exposure and HLA in healthy donors. Broader study findings: Researchers reported that a few CMV-associated chains were confirmed in vitro as CMV antigen-specific. Rarity characterized most TCR sequences, yet some public TCRs appeared in many donors.

Sequencing used PBMCs. The chain has TRBV29-1 and TRBJ2-2; D gene ambiguous. This clonotype was obtained from a man aged 35 to 55 in good health and CMV-seronegative. The CDR3 bases are TGCAGCGTTGATACAGTTAACACCGGGGAGCTGTTTTTT. This gives the protein CSVDTVNTGELFF.